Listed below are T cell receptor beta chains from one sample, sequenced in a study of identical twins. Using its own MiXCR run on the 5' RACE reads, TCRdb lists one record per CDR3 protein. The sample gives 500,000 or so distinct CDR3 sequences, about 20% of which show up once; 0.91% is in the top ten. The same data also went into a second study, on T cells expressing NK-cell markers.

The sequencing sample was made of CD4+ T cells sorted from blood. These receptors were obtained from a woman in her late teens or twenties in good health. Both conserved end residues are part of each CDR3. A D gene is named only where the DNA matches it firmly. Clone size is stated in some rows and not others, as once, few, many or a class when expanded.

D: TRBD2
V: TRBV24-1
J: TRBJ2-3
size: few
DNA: TGTGCCACCAGTGCGGCTAGCGGGAGGCCGGGGGATACGCAGTATTTT
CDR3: CATSAASGRPGDTQYF

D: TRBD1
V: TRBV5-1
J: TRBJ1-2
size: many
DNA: TGCGCCAGCAAGGGGACAGGGGACCGAAACTATGGCTACACCTTC
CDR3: CASKGTGDRNYGYTF

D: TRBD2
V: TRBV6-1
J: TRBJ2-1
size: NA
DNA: TGTGCCAGCAGTCTTACTAGCGGGGGGGCCCGGGAGCAGTTCTTC
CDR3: CASSLTSGGAREQFF

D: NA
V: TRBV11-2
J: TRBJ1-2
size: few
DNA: TGTGCCAGCAGCCCAATGGGACATAACTATGGCTACACCTTC
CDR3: CASSPMGHNYGYTF

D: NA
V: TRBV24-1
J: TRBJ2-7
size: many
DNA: TGTGCCACCCCAGGGACCGTCCACGAGCAGTACTTC
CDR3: CATPGTVHEQYF

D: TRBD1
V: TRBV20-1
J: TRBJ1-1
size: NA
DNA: TGCAGGGGAGGGACAGCAACGAACACTGAAGCTTTCTTT
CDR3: CRGGTATNTEAFF

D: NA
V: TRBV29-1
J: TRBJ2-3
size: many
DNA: TGCAGCGTTGAACGGGGCACAGATACGCAGTATTTT
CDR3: CSVERGTDTQYF

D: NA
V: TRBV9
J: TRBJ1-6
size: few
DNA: TGTGCCAGCACCATAGGGGGTAATTCACCCCTCCACTTT
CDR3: CASTIGGNSPLHF

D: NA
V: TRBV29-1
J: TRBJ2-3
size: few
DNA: TGCAGCGTTCGGAGGGGATCAGATACGCAGTATTTT
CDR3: CSVRRGSDTQYF

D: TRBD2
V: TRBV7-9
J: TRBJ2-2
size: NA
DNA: TGTGCCAGCAGTTGGAGACTAGCGGGAGTCCCCGGGGAGCTGTTTTTT
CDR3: CASSWRLAGVPGELFF

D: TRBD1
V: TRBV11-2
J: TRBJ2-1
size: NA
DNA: TGTGCCAGCAGCACCCGGACAGGGGTCCACAATGAGCAGTTCTTC
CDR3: CASSTRTGVHNEQFF

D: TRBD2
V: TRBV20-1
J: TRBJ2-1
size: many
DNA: TGCAGTGCTAGACGCGGGAGCTCCTACAATGAGCAGTTCTTC
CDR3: CSARRGSSYNEQFF

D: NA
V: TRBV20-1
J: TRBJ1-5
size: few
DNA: TGCAGTGCTAGAGATCCCGGGGACAGCAATCAGCCCCAGCATTTT
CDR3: CSARDPGDSNQPQHF

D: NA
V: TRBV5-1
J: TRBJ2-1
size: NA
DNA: TGCGCCAGCAGCCCCGGGGGTGGCAATGAGCAGTTCTTC
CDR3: CASSPGGGNEQFF

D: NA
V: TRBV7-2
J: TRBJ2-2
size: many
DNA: TGTGCCCCTCGCCTATACACCGGGGAGCTGTTTTTT
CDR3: CAPRLYTGELFF

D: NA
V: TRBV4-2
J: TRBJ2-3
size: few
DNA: TGTGCCAGCAGCCATCTGCAAAAGTCCACGCAGCGGGTCACAGATACGCAGTATTTT
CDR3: CASSHLQKSTQRVTDTQYF

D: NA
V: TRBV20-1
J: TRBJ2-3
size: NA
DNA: TGCAGTGCTGGGAACCTAGATACGCAGTATTTT
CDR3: CSAGNLDTQYF

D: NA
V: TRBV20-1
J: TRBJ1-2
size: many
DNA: TGCAGTGCTGCAATGGCAGCTAACTATGGCTACACCTTC
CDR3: CSAAMAANYGYTF

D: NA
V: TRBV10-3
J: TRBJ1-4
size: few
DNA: TGTGCCATTGGTGCTAGGAGTTCTCACGCTAATGAAAAACTGTTTTTT
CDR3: CAIGARSSHANEKLFF

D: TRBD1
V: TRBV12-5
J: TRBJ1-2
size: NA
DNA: TGTGCTAGTGGCGTACAGGGGGTGGGTGGCTACACCTTC
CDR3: CASGVQGVGGYTF

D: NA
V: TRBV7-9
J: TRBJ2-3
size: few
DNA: TGTGCCAGCAGCTTAGGGGGGCCTTCGGATACGCAGTATTTT
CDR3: CASSLGGPSDTQYF

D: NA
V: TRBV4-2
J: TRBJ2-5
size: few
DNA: TGTGCCAGCAGCCAAGTAGGGGGGGAGGAGACCCAGTACTTC
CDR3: CASSQVGGEETQYF

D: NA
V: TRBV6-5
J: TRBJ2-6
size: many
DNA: TGTGCCAGCAGTTACTCGGGGGCTGGGGCCAACGTCCTGACTTTC
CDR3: CASSYSGAGANVLTF

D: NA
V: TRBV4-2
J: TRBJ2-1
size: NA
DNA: TGTGCCAGCAGCCAAGAGTACCAGCGAGAGCAGTTCTTC
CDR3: CASSQEYQREQFF

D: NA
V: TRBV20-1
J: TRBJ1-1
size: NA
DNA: TGCAGTGCCAGCCATTTTAACACTGAAGCTTTCTTT
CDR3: CSASHFNTEAFF

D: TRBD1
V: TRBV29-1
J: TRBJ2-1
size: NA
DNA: TGCAGCGCTTCCGGGACAGGGAACAATGAGCAGTTCTTC
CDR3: CSASGTGNNEQFF

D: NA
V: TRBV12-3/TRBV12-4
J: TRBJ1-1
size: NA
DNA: TGTGCCAGCAGCACAAACTTGAACACTGAAGCTTTCTTT
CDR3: CASSTNLNTEAFF

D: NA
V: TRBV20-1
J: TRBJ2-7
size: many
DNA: TGCAGTGCTTCCCTTTCGGGACGTATGGACTACGAGCAGTACTTC
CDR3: CSASLSGRMDYEQYF

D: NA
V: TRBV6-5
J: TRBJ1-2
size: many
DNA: TGTGCCAGCAGTTACGGGGTGCTGGATGGCTACACCTTC
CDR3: CASSYGVLDGYTF